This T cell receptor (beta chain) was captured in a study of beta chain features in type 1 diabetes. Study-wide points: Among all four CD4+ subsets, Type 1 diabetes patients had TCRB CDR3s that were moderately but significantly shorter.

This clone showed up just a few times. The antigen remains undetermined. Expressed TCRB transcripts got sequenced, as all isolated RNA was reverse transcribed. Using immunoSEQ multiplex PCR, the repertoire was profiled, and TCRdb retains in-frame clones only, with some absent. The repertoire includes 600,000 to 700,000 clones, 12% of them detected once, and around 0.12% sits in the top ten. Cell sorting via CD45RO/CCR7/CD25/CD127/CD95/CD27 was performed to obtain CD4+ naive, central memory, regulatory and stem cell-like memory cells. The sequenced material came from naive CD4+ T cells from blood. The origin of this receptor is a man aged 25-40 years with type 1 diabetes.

The CDR3: CASSNSAGAGSGANVLTF. In DNA form, the CDR3 reads TGTGCCAGCAGCAACTCAGCGGGGGCCGGCTCTGGGGCCAACGTCCTGACTTTC. V is TRBV5-4 and J is TRBJ2-6, with 8 bases aligning to TRBD2. Germline CDR1 reads SGHNT; CDR2 reads YYREEE (reference sequence). V dropped 4 bases and J dropped 0; count of bases not matched to a gene: 9. The CDR3 consists of 18 residues.